These 30 T cell receptor beta chains share one sample of origin, sequenced in a study of cytomegalovirus exposure and HLA in healthy donors. The table came from immunoSEQ multiplex PCR; TCRdb's copy has only in-frame clones and leaves some out. The sample has some 260,000 clones, roughly 87% seen once. Source material: PBMCs. The source of these receptors is a man aged 18 to 30 in good health and CMV-seropositive.

The V and J genes are TRBV18 and TRBJ1-2; D not certain. The V end lost 3 bases, the J end lost 2 bases, and 16 bases lay between the germline ends. The CDR3 length is 16 residues. Germline V gene sequence: CDR1 KGHSH, CDR2 LQKENI. CDR3 sequence reads: CASSPGRPELNYGYTF. The CDR3 DNA reads as TGTGCCAGCTCACCCGGTAGACCAGAACTAAACTATGGCTACACCTTC. Together with reference TRBV18 and TRBJ1-2, the CDR3 gives the full variable domain: NAGVMQNPRHLVRRRGQEARLRCSPMKGHSHVYWYRQLPEEGLKFMVYLQKENIIDESGMPKERFSAEFPKEGPSILRIQQVVRGDSAAYFCASSPGRPELNYGYTFGSGTRLTVV.

This chain links TRBV5-1 with TRBJ2-5, with D possibly TRBD1 on 6 matching bases. The CDR3 spans 15 residues. Trimming removed 4 bases from V and 1 base from J, with 14 bases in between. Germline CDR1 and CDR2: SGHRS and YFSETQ. The CDR3 is CASSRTDRAQETQYF. In DNA form, the CDR3 reads TGCGCCAGCAGCCGAACGGACAGAGCCCAAGAGACCCAGTACTTC.

This clone was counted between two and nine times. The rearrangement joins TRBV13 to TRBJ1-2; no definite D call. Trimming pared 2 bases from V and 8 bases from J, leaving 9 bases between. Germline V gene lookup returns CDR1 PRHDT and CDR2 FYEKMQ (reference sequence). The CDR3 contains 12 residues. The CDR3 reads CASSLLRWGYTF. CDR3 DNA sequence: TGTGCCAGCAGCTTACTCCGATGGGGCTACACCTTC.

The chain is built from TRBV15 and TRBJ1-2; D unresolved. The V end lost 0 bases, the J end lost 0 bases, and 8 bases lay between the germline ends. CDR3 length: 15 residues. The germline V gene has CDR1 LNHNV and CDR2 YYDKDF (reference sequence). CDR3 in amino acids: CATSRDPGPNYGYTF. The CDR3 DNA sequence: TGTGCCACCAGCAGAGATCCAGGACCTAACTATGGCTACACCTTC.

The rearrangement links TRBV14 to TRBJ2-5; 10 positions match TRBD2. The CDR3 is 16 residues long. Unmatched junction bases numbered 9, after V lost 3 bases and J lost 5 bases. The germline gives CDR1 SGHDN, CDR2 FVKESK. The CDR3 bases are TGTGCCAGCAGCCATCCCAGCGGGAGGGCCGGTGAGACCCAGTACTTC. Translating gives CASSHPSGRAGETQYF.

The CDR3 nucleotides are TGTGCCAGCAGTTTATGGCAGGGGACGAACACTGAAGCTTTCTTT. Translated: CASSLWQGTNTEAFF. The chain is built from TRBV27 and TRBJ1-1; weak D call: TRBD1 (6 bases). Trimming removed 1 base at V and 1 base at J, with 10 bases between. The CDR3 totals 15 residues. Germline loops: CDR1 MNHEY, CDR2 SMNVEV (reference sequence).

The chain carries TRBV19 and TRBJ2-7, with D possibly matching TRBD1 (5 bases). This CDR3 contains 13 residues. Trimming pared 10 bases from V and 3 bases from J, leaving 16 bases between. Germline CDR1 reads LNHDA; CDR2 reads SQIVND (reference sequence). The CDR3 DNA follows: TGTGCCACCAGGACAATAGCTAACTACGAGCAGTACTTC. It specifies CATRTIANYEQYF.

J is TRBJ2-1 and V is TRBV5-1; TRBD2 agrees at 10 bases. V lost 5 bases to trimming and J lost 2 bases; unmatched junction nucleotides: 4. Germline CDR1 is SGHRS and CDR2 is YFSETQ. This CDR3 is built from 15 residues. The CDR3 spells CASRRTSGTYNEQFF. The CDR3 nucleotides are TGCGCCAGCAGAAGGACTAGCGGAACCTACAATGAGCAGTTCTTC. Looking up the rest from reference TRBV5-1 and TRBJ2-1 gives the full variable domain: KAGVTQTPRYLIKTRGQQVTLSCSPISGHRSVSWYQQTPGQGLQFLFEYFSETQRNKGNFPGRFSGRQFSNSRSEMNVSTLELGDSALYLCASRRTSGTYNEQFFGPGTRLTVL.

This clone was recorded once. The chain recombines TRBV6-5 with TRBJ2-7; TRBD2 aligns across 9 bases. With V trimmed by 3 bases and J by 0 bases, 3 bases remained unmatched. Germline CDR1 and CDR2: MNHEY and SVGAGI. This CDR3 spans 15 amino acids. CDR3 nucleotide sequence: TGTGCCAGCAGTTATTGGACTAGCGCCTCCTACGAGCAGTACTTC. This codes for CASSYWTSASYEQYF.

This sequence joins TRBV7-8 and TRBJ1-5; D possibly corresponds to TRBD1 (6 bases). Germline assignment: CDR1 SGHVS and CDR2 FQNEAQ. The germline V and J ends were trimmed by 1 base and 5 bases, with 18 bases remaining between them. The CDR3 totals 17 residues. CDR3 region: CASSLESLGALDQPQHF. Here the CDR3 DNA reads TGTGCCAGCAGCTTAGAATCCCTGGGGGCCCTAGATCAGCCCCAGCATTTT.

CDR3 protein: CASRPGDRDNQPQHF. In nucleotides, the CDR3 is TGCGCCAGCAGGCCCGGGGACAGGGACAATCAGCCCCAGCATTTT. V gene TRBV5-1 combines with J gene TRBJ1-5; 9 positions agree with TRBD1. J lost 3 bases, V lost 5 bases, and 6 bases had no gene match. The CDR3 covers 15 residues. Germline V gene sequence: CDR1 SGHRS, CDR2 YFSETQ.

The CDR3 DNA reads as TGTGCCAGCAGGGGATCTGAGCAGTTCTTC. Translating gives CASRGSEQFF. V is TRBV27 and J is TRBJ2-1; D unclear. The germline CDR1 and CDR2 sequences are MNHEY and SMNVEV (reference sequence). The CDR3 spans 10 residues. V was clipped by 6 bases and J by 9 bases, with 6 bases between them.

V and J are TRBV7-2 and TRBJ2-7; 10 bases fit TRBD2. Germline lookup yields CDR1 SGHTA and CDR2 FQGNSA. V gave up 5 bases and J gave up 6 bases; unmatched junction bases: 7. The CDR3 contains 14 residues. DNA for the CDR3: TGTGCCAGCAGCGTGGGACTAGCGCGCGGCGAGCAGTACTTC. Protein sequence: CASSVGLARGEQYF.

This clone was observed a single time. This chain connects TRBV27 to TRBJ1-5, with unresolved D. The germline gives CDR1 MNHEY, CDR2 SMNVEV (reference sequence). This CDR3 is 15 amino acids long. The V gene lost 6 bases and the J gene lost 4 bases, with 16 bases spanning the gap. CDR3 amino acids: CASRTTGIINQPQHF. In DNA, the CDR3 is TGTGCCAGCAGAACCACGGGAATCATTAATCAGCCCCAGCATTTT.

The V call is TRBV7-2, the J call TRBJ2-1; D is uncertain. The CDR3 spans 13 residues. Trimming stripped 5 bases from V and 8 bases from J, with 13 bases between. CDR1 is SGHTA and CDR2 is FQGNSA in the germline V gene. Here the CDR3 reads CASSGPLVYEQFF. In DNA, the CDR3 is TGTGCCAGCAGCGGGCCCTTAGTCTATGAGCAGTTCTTC.

The rearrangement links TRBV6-5 to TRBJ1-2, with D possibly TRBD1 on 6 matching bases. The CDR3 has 14 amino acids. The V end was cut by 5 bases, the J end by 5 bases, with 15 bases between. The germline V gene encodes CDR1 MNHEY and CDR2 SVGAGI. The CDR3 here is CASSHQGRGYGYTF. The DNA for the CDR3 is TGTGCCAGCAGTCATCAGGGGCGTGGGTATGGCTACACCTTC.

The chain couples TRBV6-5 to TRBJ1-2; D not certain. Germline V lookup: CDR1 MNHEY, CDR2 SVGAGI. This CDR3 has 15 amino acids. V was shortened by 2 bases and J by 5 bases, with 15 bases between the two germline ends. The CDR3 spells CASSYGKTDGYGYTF. The CDR3 nucleotides are TGTGCCAGCAGTTACGGCAAGACTGATGGGTATGGCTACACCTTC.

The genes are TRBV15 and TRBJ2-1, with 11 bases aligning to TRBD2. This CDR3 contains 15 residues. Germline V gene sequence: CDR1 LNHNV, CDR2 YYDKDF (reference sequence). V was pared by 0 bases and J by 9 bases, with 4 bases of the junction left unmatched. The CDR3, as DNA: TGTGCCACCAGCAGAGATACTAGCGGGAGAGGTGAGCAGTTCTTC. Protein: CATSRDTSGRGEQFF.

This chain's CDR3 is CAFSYSTFRTGVMNTEAFF. CDR3 coding DNA: TGTGCCTTCTCCTATTCAACGTTTAGGACAGGGGTCATGAACACTGAAGCTTTCTTT. The chain employs TRBV30 and TRBJ1-1, with 9 nucleotides matching TRBD1. The V gene end was trimmed by 7 bases and the J gene end by 0 bases; junction bases not matched to a gene: 21. Germline V gene data show CDR1 as GTSNPN and CDR2 as SVGIG (reference sequence). This CDR3 is built from 19 residues. Full variable domain (missing parts from reference TRBV30 and TRBJ1-1): SQTIHQWPATLVQPVGSPLSLECTVEGTSNPNLYWYRQAAGRGLQLLFYSVGIGQISSEVPQNLSASRPQDRQFILSSKKLLLSDSGFYLCAFSYSTFRTGVMNTEAFFGQGTRLTVV.

The chain is built from TRBV15 and TRBJ2-2; the match to TRBD2 covers 10 bases. From germline, CDR1 is LNHNV and CDR2 YYDKDF (reference sequence). This CDR3 has 16 residues. V was pared by 5 bases and J by 4 bases, with 7 bases of the junction left unmatched. CDR3 amino acids: CATSGGGLALTGELFF. CDR3 DNA: TGTGCCACCAGCGGCGGGGGACTAGCGCTCACCGGGGAGCTGTTTTTT.

This sequence joins TRBV27 and TRBJ2-3, with D uncertain. The CDR3 length is 12 residues. Germline lookup yields CDR1 MNHEY and CDR2 SMNVEV (reference sequence). Deletions cut 4 bases from V and 2 bases from J, with 4 bases between. The CDR3 sequence: CASSYNTDTQYF. CDR3 nucleotides: TGTGCCAGCAGTTACAACACAGATACGCAGTATTTT.

The V and J genes are TRBV27 and TRBJ2-7; possible D gene TRBD2, 5 bases. V was pared by 3 bases and J by 6 bases, with 18 bases between. Germline V lookup: CDR1 MNHEY, CDR2 SMNVEV (reference sequence). The CDR3 runs to 15 residues. CDR3 sequence (DNA): TGTGCCAGCAGTTTCGATGGACTCAGAAAGGGCGAGCAGTACTTC. Residues: CASSFDGLRKGEQYF.

This clone was seen a few times. The chain joins TRBV5-4 to TRBJ1-4; a possible D gene is TRBD1 (6 bases). The CDR3 contains 15 residues. Trimming took 4 bases from V and 3 from J, leaving 13 bases between them. The germline gives CDR1 SGHNT, CDR2 YYREEE (reference sequence). Written as DNA, the CDR3 is TGTGCCAGCAGCCAGGAGGGGGATCCTAATGAAAAACTGTTTTTT. Protein sequence: CASSQEGDPNEKLFF.

Of note for this clone: Additional DNA sequences in this sample encode the identical CDR3. J is TRBJ2-7 and V is TRBV6-5; TRBD2 agrees at 9 bases. From germline, CDR1 is MNHEY and CDR2 SVGAGI. V shed 0 bases, J shed 3 bases, and the junction held 3 bases outside the gene matches. The CDR3 covers 15 residues. As DNA, the CDR3 is TGTGCCAGCAGTTACTCGCTAGCGGGAAGCTACGAGCAGTACTTC. This codes for CASSYSLAGSYEQYF.

The table lists this clone with a few counts. The chain combines TRBV29-1 with TRBJ2-4, with TRBD1 as a possible D gene (6 bases). The CDR3 is made up of 14 amino acids. CDR1 is SQVTM, CDR2 ANQGSEA, per germline. V was shortened by 5 bases and J by 1 base, with 12 bases between the two germline ends. CDR3 region: CSVSQGAAKNIQYF. The DNA of the CDR3 is TGCAGCGTTTCACAGGGCGCTGCCAAAAACATTCAGTACTTC. The variable domain in full, completed from reference TRBV29-1 and TRBJ2-4, reads SAVISQKPSRDICQRGTSLTIQCQVDSQVTMMFWYRQQPGQSLTLIATANQGSEATYESGFVIDKFPISRPNLTFSTLTVSNMSPEDSSIYLCSVSQGAAKNIQYFGAGTRLSVL.

The CDR3 DNA reads TGTGCCAGCAGTTACGTCGGGCAGGGGAACACTGAAGCTTTCTTT. Translation gives CASSYVGQGNTEAFF. This chain connects TRBV6-5 to TRBJ1-1; perhaps TRBD1 as D (5 bases). Germline V gene lookup returns CDR1 MNHEY and CDR2 SVGAGI. Between the trimmed V and J ends, which lost 2 bases and 1 base, there was a span of 11 bases. The CDR3 is 15 amino acids.

The chain carries TRBV30 and TRBJ1-1; D remains ambiguous. This CDR3 contains 13 residues. CDR1 and CDR2 from the germline V gene are GTSNPN and SVGIG (reference sequence). V lost 0 bases and J lost 4, with 9 bases in between. The DNA for the CDR3 is TGTGCCTGGAGTGTTAGTGGCTTCACTGAAGCTTTCTTT. Amino acids: CAWSVSGFTEAFF.

This chain connects TRBV6-6 to TRBJ2-7, with a weak D call TRBD1 (5 bases). Germline loops: CDR1 MNHNY, CDR2 SVGAGI (reference sequence). Trimming stripped 0 bases from V and 2 bases from J, with 11 bases between. The CDR3 extends over 15 amino acids. The CDR3 region has the DNA TGTGCCAGCAGTTACTCTTGGACACGCACCTACGAGCAGTACTTC. The encoded protein is CASSYSWTRTYEQYF.

V is TRBV4-1 and J is TRBJ1-4, with D uncertain. Germline assignment: CDR1 MGHRA and CDR2 YSYEKL. The CDR3 length is 15 residues. Trimming shortened V by 0 bases and J by 7 bases, and 12 bases separated the two germline ends. The CDR3 sequence: CASSQDRALGEKLFF. For the CDR3, the DNA is TGCGCCAGCAGCCAAGATCGGGCTTTGGGTGAAAAACTGTTTTTT.

V is TRBV6-1 and J is TRBJ2-7, with D possibly TRBD2 on 5 matching bases. The CDR3 is 15 amino acids. V lost 1 base and J lost 2, with 12 bases in between. CDR1 and CDR2 (germline): MNHNS, SASEGT. The CDR3 coding sequence is TGTGCCAGCAGTGAAGGAGGGAACGGTGCCTACGAGCAGTACTTC. Translated: CASSEGGNGAYEQYF.